Following are 16 T cell receptor beta chains from one sample sequenced in a study of early T cells in non-severe SARS-CoV-2 infection. TCRdb called the 5' RACE reads again in MiXCR, with one record for every CDR3 protein. Here the sample spans some 30,000 distinct CDR3 sequences, around 4.4% being singletons. The material sequenced was whole blood. Every receptor here comes from an adult who was a healthcare worker with PCR-confirmed SARS-CoV-2 infection or an uninfected control (not recorded which).

This clonotype appeared many times. The rearrangement links TRBV6-5 to TRBJ2-3; D remains unclear. CDR1 is MNHEY and CDR2 is SVGAGI in the germline V gene. This CDR3 is 13 amino acids long. The ends were cut back, 6 bases at V and 2 bases at J, with 9 bases in the middle. The CDR3 DNA reads as TGTGCCAGCAGCCCCAGCGCCACAGATACGCAGTATTTT. Encoded protein: CASSPSATDTQYF.

This clonotype has ten or more counts. The gene calls are TRBV7-2 and TRBJ2-2; D might be TRBD2 (6 bases). CDR3 size: 16 residues. CDR1 SGHTA and CDR2 FQGNSA come from the germline V gene. With 1 base removed from V and 8 bases from J, the gap between germline ends came to 17 bases. Here the CDR3 reads CASSLDRGTPYGELFF. The DNA for the CDR3 is TGTGCCAGCAGCTTAGACCGCGGGACCCCATATGGGGAGCTGTTTTTT.

The V gene is TRBV5-1, the J gene TRBJ2-7, with 7 positions matching TRBD1. CDR1 is SGHRS and CDR2 is YFSETQ in the germline V gene. The CDR3 length is 15 residues. After removal of 3 bases from V and 0 bases from J, the junction contained 6 bases not matched to a gene. CDR3 in DNA: TGCGCCAGCAGCTCCTCCCGGGACAGCTCCTACGAGCAGTACTTC. Its translation: CASSSSRDSSYEQYF.

This clonotype came up many times. This rearrangement joins TRBV12-3 or TRBV12-4 to TRBJ1-2; TRBD1 matches at 7 bases. J was trimmed by 3 bases and V by 9 bases; bases with no gene match: 13. The CDR3 is 15 residues long. CDR3 sequence (DNA): TGTGCCAGTCGATCCGGACAGGCTCCCTACTATGGCTACACCTTC. This translates into CASRSGQAPYYGYTF.

This clonotype has a count of ten or more. The gene calls are TRBV29-1 and TRBJ1-1; perhaps TRBD1 as D (5 bases). CDR1 and CDR2 (germline): SQVTM, ANQGSEA. The CDR3 totals 13 residues. The V and J ends lost 4 bases and 1 base respectively, with 10 bases between them. CDR3 region: CSVVKGRNTEAFF. Written as DNA, the CDR3 is TGCAGCGTTGTGAAGGGGCGGAACACTGAAGCTTTCTTT.

This clonotype was observed many times. The chain joins TRBV2 to TRBJ1-2; D is possibly TRBD1 (6 bases). This CDR3 is 15 amino acids long. Trimming removed 7 bases from V and 2 bases from J, with 17 bases in between. The V gene's germline CDR1 is SNHLY and CDR2 FYNNEI. The CDR3 nucleotides read TGTGCCAGCACCGTATATTCCCAGGGGAACTATGGCTACACCTTC. It specifies CASTVYSQGNYGYTF.

This clonotype showed up many times. V usage is TRBV6-1 and J usage is TRBJ1-1; the match to TRBD1 covers 11 bases. The V and J ends lost 4 bases and 2 bases, in that order; junction bases with no gene match: 6. Per germline, CDR1 MNHNS and CDR2 SASEGT. The CDR3 covers 16 residues. The CDR3 region has the DNA TGTGCCAGCAGTGGCCGGACAGGGGGCCTTAACACTGAAGCTTTCTTT. Protein: CASSGRTGGLNTEAFF.

This clonotype has at least ten counts. The J gene is TRBJ2-4, the V gene TRBV5-1, with 12 bases identical to TRBD2. The CDR3 has 18 amino acids. Germline CDR1 reads SGHRS; CDR2 reads YFSETQ. Trimming took 4 bases from V and 0 from J; bases not matched to a gene: 8. Written as DNA, the CDR3 is TGCGCCAGCAGCCCAGGACTAGCGGGAATACTAGCCAAAAACATTCAGTACTTC. Residues: CASSPGLAGILAKNIQYF.

This clonotype was counted ten times or more. CDR3 nucleotides: TGTGCCAGCAGCTTATCCGGACAGTATAATTCACCCCTCCACTTT. Residues: CASSLSGQYNSPLHF. The V and J genes are TRBV7-2 and TRBJ1-6; tentative D call: TRBD1 (6 bases). This CDR3 contains 15 residues. Germline CDR1 reads SGHTA; CDR2 reads FQGNSA. Between the trimmed V and J ends, which lost 2 bases and 4 bases, there was a span of 9 bases.

The V call is TRBV6-5, the J call TRBJ2-7; 8 bases fit TRBD2. The ends lost 7 bases at V and 6 bases at J; junction bases unmatched: 8. The CDR3 totals 13 residues. The V gene's germline CDR1 is MNHEY and CDR2 SVGAGI. CDR3 loop: CASKPPGGGEQYF. CDR3 nucleotides: TGTGCCAGCAAGCCCCCCGGGGGGGGCGAGCAGTACTTC.

To note about this clonotype: A much larger clone sits a single nucleotide away, making a read error possible. CDR3 in amino acids: CASSLVGLAGDTQYF. CDR3 DNA: TGCGCCAGCAGCTTGGTGGGACTAGCGGGAGATACGCAGTATTTT. The chain combines TRBV5-1 with TRBJ2-3; 12 nucleotides line up with TRBD2. CDR1 and CDR2 from the germline V gene are SGHRS and YFSETQ. V gave up 0 bases and J gave up 5 bases; unmatched junction bases: 1. The length of the CDR3 is 15 residues.

A remark on this clonotype: This could be a read error, since a much larger clone is one nucleotide away. The V and J genes are TRBV3-1 and TRBJ2-2; the D is unclear. CDR1 and CDR2 from the germline V gene are LGHDT and YNNKEL (reference sequence). The CDR3 runs to 15 residues. Between the trimmed V and J ends, which lost 5 bases and 2 bases, there was a span of 12 bases. The CDR3 spells CASSYLASNTGELFF. CDR3 bases: TGTGCCAGCAGCTACCTGGCATCCAACACCGGGGAGCTGTTTTTT.

This clonotype was seen at least ten times. The chain joins TRBV12-3 or TRBV12-4 to TRBJ2-1; 8 bases agree with TRBD2. The V and J ends lost 7 bases and 7 bases, in that order; junction bases with no gene match: 15. This CDR3 comprises 16 residues. CDR3 protein: CASKFGGALGNNEQFF. DNA of the CDR3: TGTGCCAGCAAGTTCGGGGGGGCACTAGGGAATAATGAGCAGTTCTTC.

This clonotype was counted at least ten times. The chain is built from TRBV27 and TRBJ2-7; tentatively, D is TRBD1 (6 bases). Germline V gives CDR1 MNHEY, CDR2 SMNVEV (reference sequence). The CDR3 consists of 13 residues. V lost 4 bases, J lost 3 bases, and 10 bases lay in between. The CDR3 sequence is CASSSLQGYEQYF. The CDR3 DNA is TGTGCCAGCAGTTCTCTACAGGGCTACGAGCAGTACTTC.

In its sample, this clonotype was seen many times. This chain uses TRBV6-5 with TRBJ2-5, with TRBD2 matching 7 bases. This CDR3 region has 17 residues. Germline loops: CDR1 MNHEY, CDR2 SVGAGI. The J segment lost 3 bases and the V segment lost 0 bases, leaving 10 bases of the junction unmatched. CDR3 sequence reads: CASSYSLGERGEETQYF. CDR3 nucleotide sequence: TGTGCCAGCAGTTACTCGCTTGGGGAGCGGGGTGAAGAGACCCAGTACTTC.

V usage is TRBV11-2 and J usage is TRBJ2-7, with 7 nucleotides matching TRBD2. After removal of 2 bases from V and 0 bases from J, the junction contained 10 bases not matched to a gene. This CDR3 contains 17 residues. CDR1 is SGHAT and CDR2 is FQNNGV in the germline V gene. In nucleotides, the CDR3 is TGTGCCAGCAGCTTACACCGGGATAGCGGGCCCTCCTACGAGCAGTACTTC. Protein sequence: CASSLHRDSGPSYEQYF.